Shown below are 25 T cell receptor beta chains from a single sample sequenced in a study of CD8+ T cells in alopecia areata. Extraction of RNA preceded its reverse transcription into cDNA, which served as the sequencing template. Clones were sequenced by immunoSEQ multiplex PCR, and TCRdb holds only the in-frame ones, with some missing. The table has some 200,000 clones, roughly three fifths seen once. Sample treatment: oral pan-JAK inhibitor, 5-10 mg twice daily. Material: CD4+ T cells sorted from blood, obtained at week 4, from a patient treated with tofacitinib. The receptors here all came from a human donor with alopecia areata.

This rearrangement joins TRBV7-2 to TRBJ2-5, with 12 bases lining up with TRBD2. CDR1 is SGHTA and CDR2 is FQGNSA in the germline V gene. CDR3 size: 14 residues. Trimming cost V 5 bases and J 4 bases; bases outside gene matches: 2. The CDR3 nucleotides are TGTGCCAGCAGCGGACTAGCGGGGCTAGAGACCCAGTACTTC. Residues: CASSGLAGLETQYF.

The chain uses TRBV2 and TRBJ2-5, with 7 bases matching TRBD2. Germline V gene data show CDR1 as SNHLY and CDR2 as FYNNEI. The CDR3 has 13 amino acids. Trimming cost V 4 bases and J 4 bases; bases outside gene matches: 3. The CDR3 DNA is TGTGCCAGCAGTGGATCTAGCGGAGAGACCCAGTACTTC. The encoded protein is CASSGSSGETQYF. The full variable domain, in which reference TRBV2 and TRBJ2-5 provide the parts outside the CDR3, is EPEVTQTPSHQVTQMGQEVILRCVPISNHLYFYWYRQILGQKVEFLVSFYNNEISEKSEIFDDQFSVERPDGSNFTLKIRSTKLEDSAMYFCASSGSSGETQYFGPGTRLLVL.

This CDR3 reads CASSLTGGRDSPLHF. DNA of the CDR3: TGTGCCAGTAGTCTCACAGGGGGCCGTGATTCACCCCTCCACTTT. V gene TRBV19 combines with J gene TRBJ1-6; 9 positions match TRBD1. CDR3 size: 15 residues. Unmatched junction bases numbered 7, after V lost 5 bases and J lost 8 bases. Germline V gives CDR1 LNHDA, CDR2 SQIVND (reference sequence).

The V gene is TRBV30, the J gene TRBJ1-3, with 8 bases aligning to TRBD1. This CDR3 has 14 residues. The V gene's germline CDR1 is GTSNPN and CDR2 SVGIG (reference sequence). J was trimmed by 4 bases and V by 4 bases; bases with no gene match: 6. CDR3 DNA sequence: TGTGCCTGGACCCGGACAGGGATCGGAAACACCATATATTTT. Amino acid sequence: CAWTRTGIGNTIYF.

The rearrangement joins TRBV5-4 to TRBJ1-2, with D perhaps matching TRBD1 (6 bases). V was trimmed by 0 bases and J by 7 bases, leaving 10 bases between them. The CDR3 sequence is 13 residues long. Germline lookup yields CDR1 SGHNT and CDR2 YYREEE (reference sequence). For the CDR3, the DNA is TGTGCCAGCAGCTTGGACAGGGAGGGTGGCTACACCTTC. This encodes CASSLDREGGYTF. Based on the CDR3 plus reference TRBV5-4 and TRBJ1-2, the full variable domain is ETGVTQSPTHLIKTRGQQVTLRCSSQSGHNTVSWYQQALGQGPQFIFQYYREEENGRGNFPPRFSGLQFPNYSSELNVNALELDDSALYLCASSLDREGGYTFGSGTRLTVV.

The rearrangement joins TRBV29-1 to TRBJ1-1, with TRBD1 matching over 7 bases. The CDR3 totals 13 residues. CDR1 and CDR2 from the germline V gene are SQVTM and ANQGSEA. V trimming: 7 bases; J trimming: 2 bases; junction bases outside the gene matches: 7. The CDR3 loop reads CSAGTEPNTEAFF. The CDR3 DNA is TGCAGCGCCGGGACAGAGCCAAACACTGAAGCTTTCTTT.

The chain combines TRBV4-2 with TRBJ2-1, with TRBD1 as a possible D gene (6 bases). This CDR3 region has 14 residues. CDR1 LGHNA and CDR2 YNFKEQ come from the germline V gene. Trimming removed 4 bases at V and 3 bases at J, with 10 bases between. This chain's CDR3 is CASSPRQDYNEQFF. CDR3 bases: TGTGCCAGCAGCCCTAGACAGGACTACAATGAGCAGTTCTTC.

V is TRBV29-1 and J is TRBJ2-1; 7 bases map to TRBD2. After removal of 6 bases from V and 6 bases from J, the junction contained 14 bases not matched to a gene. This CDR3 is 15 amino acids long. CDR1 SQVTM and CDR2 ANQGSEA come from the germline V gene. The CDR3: CSVPSRAGWGNEQFF. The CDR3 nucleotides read TGCAGCGTCCCCAGTCGAGCGGGGTGGGGCAATGAGCAGTTCTTC.

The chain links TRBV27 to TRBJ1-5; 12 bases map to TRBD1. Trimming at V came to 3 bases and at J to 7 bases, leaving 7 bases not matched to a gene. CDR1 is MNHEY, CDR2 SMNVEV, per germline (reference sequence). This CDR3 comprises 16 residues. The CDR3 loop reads CASSFRDRGREQPQHF. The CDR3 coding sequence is TGTGCCAGCAGTTTCAGGGACAGGGGGCGAGAACAGCCCCAGCATTTT.

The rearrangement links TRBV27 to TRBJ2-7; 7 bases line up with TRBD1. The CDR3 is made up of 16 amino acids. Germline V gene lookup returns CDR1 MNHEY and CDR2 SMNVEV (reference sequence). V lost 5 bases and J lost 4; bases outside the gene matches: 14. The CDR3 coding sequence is TGTGCCAGCAGTCCCTACCACAGGGGTAGTAAGTACGAGCAGTACTTC. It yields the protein CASSPYHRGSKYEQYF.

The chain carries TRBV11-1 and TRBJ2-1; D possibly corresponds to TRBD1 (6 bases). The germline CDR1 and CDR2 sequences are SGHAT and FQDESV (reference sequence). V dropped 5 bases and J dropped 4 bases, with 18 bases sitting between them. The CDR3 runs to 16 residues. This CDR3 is CASSPKGEGWYNEQFF. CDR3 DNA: TGTGCCAGCAGCCCTAAGGGGGAAGGTTGGTACAATGAGCAGTTCTTC. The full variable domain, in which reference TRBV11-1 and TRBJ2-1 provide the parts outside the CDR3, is EAEVAQSPRYKITEKSQAVAFWCDPISGHATLYWYRQILGQGPELLVQFQDESVVDDSQLPKDRFSAERLKGVDSTLKIQPAELGDSAMYLCASSPKGEGWYNEQFFGPGTRLTVL.

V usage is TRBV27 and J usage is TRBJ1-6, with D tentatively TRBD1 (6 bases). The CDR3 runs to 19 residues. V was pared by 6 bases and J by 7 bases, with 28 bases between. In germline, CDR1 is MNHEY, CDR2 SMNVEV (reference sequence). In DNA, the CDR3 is TGTGCCAGCAGCCCCTGGGGGCCAGGGATGCACCAACCCAATTCACCCCTCCACTTT. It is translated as CASSPWGPGMHQPNSPLHF.

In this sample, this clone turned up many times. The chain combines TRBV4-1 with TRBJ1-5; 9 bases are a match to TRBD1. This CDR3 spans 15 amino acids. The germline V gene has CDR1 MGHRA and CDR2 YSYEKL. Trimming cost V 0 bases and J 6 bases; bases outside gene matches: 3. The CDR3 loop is CASSQEGTGIQPQHF. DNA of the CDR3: TGCGCCAGCAGCCAAGAAGGGACAGGGATTCAGCCCCAGCATTTT.

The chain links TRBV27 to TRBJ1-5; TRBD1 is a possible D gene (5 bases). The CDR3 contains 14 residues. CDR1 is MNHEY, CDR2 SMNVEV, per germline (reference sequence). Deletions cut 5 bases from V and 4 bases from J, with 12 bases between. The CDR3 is CASSPTVTNQPQHF. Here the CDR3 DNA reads TGTGCCAGCAGTCCGACAGTCACTAATCAGCCCCAGCATTTT.

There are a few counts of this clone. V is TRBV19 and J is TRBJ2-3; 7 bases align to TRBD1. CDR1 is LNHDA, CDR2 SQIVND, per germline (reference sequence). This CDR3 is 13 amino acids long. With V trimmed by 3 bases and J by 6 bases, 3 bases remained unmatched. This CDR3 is CASSILQGDTQYF. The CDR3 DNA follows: TGTGCCAGTAGTATCTTACAGGGGGATACGCAGTATTTT.

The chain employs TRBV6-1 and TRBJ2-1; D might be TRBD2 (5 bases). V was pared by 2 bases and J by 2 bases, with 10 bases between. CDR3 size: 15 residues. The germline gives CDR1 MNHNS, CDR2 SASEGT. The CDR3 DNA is TGTGCCAGCAGTGAACGGGGAAGCGCCTACAATGAGCAGTTCTTC. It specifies CASSERGSAYNEQFF.

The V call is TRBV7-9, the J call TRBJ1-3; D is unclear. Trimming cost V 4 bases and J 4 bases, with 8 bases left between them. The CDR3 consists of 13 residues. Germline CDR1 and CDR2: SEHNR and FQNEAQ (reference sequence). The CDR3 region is CASSSSPGNTIYF. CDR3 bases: TGTGCCAGCAGCTCCTCGCCCGGAAACACCATATATTTT.

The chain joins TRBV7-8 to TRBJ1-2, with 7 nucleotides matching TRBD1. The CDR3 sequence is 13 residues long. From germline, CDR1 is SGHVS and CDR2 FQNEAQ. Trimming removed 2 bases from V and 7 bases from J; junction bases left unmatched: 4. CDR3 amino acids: CASSLFDRAGYTF. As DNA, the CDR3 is TGTGCCAGCAGCTTATTTGACAGGGCTGGCTACACCTTC.

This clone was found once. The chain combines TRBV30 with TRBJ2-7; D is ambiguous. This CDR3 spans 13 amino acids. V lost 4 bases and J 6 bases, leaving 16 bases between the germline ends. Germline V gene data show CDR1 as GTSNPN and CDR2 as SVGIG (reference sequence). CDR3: CAWIGPPRLEQYF. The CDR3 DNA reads TGTGCCTGGATCGGGCCCCCACGACTCGAGCAGTACTTC. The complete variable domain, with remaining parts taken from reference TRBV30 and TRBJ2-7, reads SQTIHQWPATLVQPVGSPLSLECTVEGTSNPNLYWYRQAAGRGLQLLFYSVGIGQISSEVPQNLSASRPQDRQFILSSKKLLLSDSGFYLCAWIGPPRLEQYFGPGTRLTVT.

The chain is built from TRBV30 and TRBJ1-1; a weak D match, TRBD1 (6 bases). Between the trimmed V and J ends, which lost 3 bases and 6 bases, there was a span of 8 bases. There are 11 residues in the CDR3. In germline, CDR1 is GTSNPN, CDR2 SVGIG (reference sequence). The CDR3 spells CAWRRGAEAFF. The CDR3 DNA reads TGTGCCTGGAGAAGGGGGGCTGAAGCTTTCTTT.

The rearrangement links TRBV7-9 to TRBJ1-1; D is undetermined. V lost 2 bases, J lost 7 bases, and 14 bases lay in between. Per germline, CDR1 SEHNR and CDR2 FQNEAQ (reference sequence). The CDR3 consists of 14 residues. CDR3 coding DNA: TGTGCCAGCAGCTTATCGGGCGGCCGTAGTGAAGCTTTCTTT. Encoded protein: CASSLSGGRSEAFF. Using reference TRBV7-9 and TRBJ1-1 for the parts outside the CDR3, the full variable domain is DTGVSQNPRHKITKRGQNVTFRCDPISEHNRLYWYRQTLGQGPEFLTYFQNEAQLEKSRLLSDRFSAERPKGSFSTLEIQRTEQGDSAMYLCASSLSGGRSEAFFGQGTRLTVV.

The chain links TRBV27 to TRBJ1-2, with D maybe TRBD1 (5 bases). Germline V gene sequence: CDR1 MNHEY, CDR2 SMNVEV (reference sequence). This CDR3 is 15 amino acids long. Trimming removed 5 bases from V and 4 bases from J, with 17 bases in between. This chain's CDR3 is CASSLRGTDFYGYTF. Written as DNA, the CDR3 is TGTGCCAGCAGTCTGCGCGGGACGGACTTCTATGGCTACACCTTC.

The CDR3 bases are TGTGCCAGCAACCCGGAACAGGGCTATGGCTACACCTTC. This translates into CASNPEQGYGYTF. This sequence joins TRBV6-5 and TRBJ1-2; D might be TRBD1 (6 bases). V shed 7 bases and J shed 4 bases, with 13 bases lying between them. CDR3 length: 13 amino acids. Germline loops: CDR1 MNHEY, CDR2 SVGAGI.

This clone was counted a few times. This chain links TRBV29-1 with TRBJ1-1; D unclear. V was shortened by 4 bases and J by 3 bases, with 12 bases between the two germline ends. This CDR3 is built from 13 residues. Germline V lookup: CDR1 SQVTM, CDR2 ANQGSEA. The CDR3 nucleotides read TGCAGCGTTGGGACCTTGATGGACACTGAAGCTTTCTTT. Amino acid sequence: CSVGTLMDTEAFF.

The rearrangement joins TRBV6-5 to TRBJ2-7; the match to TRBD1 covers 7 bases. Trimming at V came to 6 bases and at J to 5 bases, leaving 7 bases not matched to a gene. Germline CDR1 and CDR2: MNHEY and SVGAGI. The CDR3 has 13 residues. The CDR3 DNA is TGTGCCAGCAGACAAGGGGGCGTAAACGAGCAGTACTTC. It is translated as CASRQGGVNEQYF.